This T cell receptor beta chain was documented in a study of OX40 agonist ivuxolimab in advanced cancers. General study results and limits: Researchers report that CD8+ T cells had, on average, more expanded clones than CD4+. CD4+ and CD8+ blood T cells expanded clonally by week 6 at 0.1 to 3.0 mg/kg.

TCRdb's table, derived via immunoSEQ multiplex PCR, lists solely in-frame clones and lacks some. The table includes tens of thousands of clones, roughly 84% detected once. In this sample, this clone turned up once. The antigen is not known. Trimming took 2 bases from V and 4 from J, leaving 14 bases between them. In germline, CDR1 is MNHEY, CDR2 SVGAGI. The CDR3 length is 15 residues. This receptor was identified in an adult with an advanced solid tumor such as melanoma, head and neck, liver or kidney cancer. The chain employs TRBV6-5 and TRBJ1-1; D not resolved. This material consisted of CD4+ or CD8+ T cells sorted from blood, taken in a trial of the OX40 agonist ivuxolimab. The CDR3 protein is CASSYAPRRATEAFF. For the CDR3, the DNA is TGTGCCAGCAGTTACGCCCCAAGGCGGGCCACTGAAGCTTTCTTT.